The rows below give T cell receptor beta chains drawn from one sample of a study of shared clonotypes between healthy human individuals. The method was immunoSEQ multiplex PCR; TCRdb's version includes in-frame clones alone and lacks a portion of them. The data contain around 560,000 clones, roughly 95% of them singletons. Sequencing was done on a sample of naive CD8+ T cells sorted from blood. The receptor source for this set is a woman in her twenties or thirties in good health. The CDR3 runs from the conserved cysteine through the conserved F or W. A D gene is named only where the DNA matches it firmly. Clone size is shown for a subset of rows, as once, few, many or a class of expanded clone.

clone size	V gene	D gene	J gene	CDR3 protein	CDR3 DNA
NA	TRBV27	TRBD2	TRBJ2-1	CASSLIPGGEDNEQFF	TGTGCCAGCAGTCTAATACCGGGAGGTGAGGACAATGAGCAGTTCTTC
NA	TRBV7-6	TRBD2	TRBJ2-7	CASSLELAGAYEQYF	TGTGCCAGCAGCTTAGAACTAGCGGGGGCCTACGAGCAGTACTTC
NA	TRBV28	TRBD2	TRBJ2-2	CASSLGTSGGTGELFF	TGTGCCAGCAGTTTGGGGACTAGCGGTGGGACCGGGGAGCTGTTTTTT
NA	TRBV9	TRBD1	TRBJ1-4	CASSVDAGQGSMKKLFF	TGTGCCAGCAGCGTAGACGCTGGACAGGGGAGTATGAAAAAACTGTTTTTT
NA	TRBV12-1	NA	TRBJ1-2	CASSWRDPRLSNGYTF	TGTGCCAGCAGCTGGCGGGACCCAAGATTATCAAATGGCTACACCTTC
NA	TRBV4-1	NA	TRBJ1-1	CASSQESGMNTEAFF	TGCGCCAGCAGCCAAGAGTCAGGAATGAACACTGAAGCTTTCTTT
once	TRBV6-5	NA	TRBJ2-7	CASSQQDDYEQYF	TGTGCCAGCAGCCAACAGGATGACTACGAGCAGTACTTC
NA	TRBV28	NA	TRBJ1-1	CASRPRGAYMTEAFF	TGTGCCAGCAGGCCCCGGGGGGCTTATATGACTGAAGCTTTCTTT
NA	TRBV2	NA	TRBJ1-1	CATRFSEGNTEAFF	TGTGCCACCCGGTTTAGTGAGGGGAACACTGAAGCTTTCTTT
NA	TRBV7-9	NA	TRBJ1-2	CASTNPVRSNYGYTF	TGTGCCAGCACTAACCCTGTAAGGTCTAACTATGGCTACACCTTC
NA	TRBV29-1	TRBD2	TRBJ2-1	CSVFQGTRGSGGGNEQFF	TGCAGCGTGTTTCAAGGGACAAGAGGCAGCGGGGGAGGCAATGAGCAGTTCTTC
NA	TRBV10-3	TRBD1	TRBJ1-1	CAISGRGPEAFF	TGTGCCATCAGTGGCAGGGGGCCTGAAGCTTTCTTT
NA	TRBV27	TRBD2	TRBJ2-7	CASSAGTSRSGFEYEQYF	TGTGCCAGCAGCGCCGGGACTAGCCGATCGGGGTTCGAGTACGAGCAGTACTTC
NA	TRBV11-2	NA	TRBJ2-1	CASSFDEQFF	TGTGCCAGCAGCTTTGATGAGCAGTTCTTC
NA	TRBV28	NA	TRBJ2-7	CASNRQVTHLEQYF	TGTGCCAGCAACCGCCAAGTGACCCATTTAGAGCAGTACTTC
few	TRBV19	NA	TRBJ1-5	CASSTVGWRNQPQHF	TGTGCCAGTAGTACCGTCGGATGGCGGAATCAGCCCCAGCATTTT
NA	TRBV6-4	TRBD1	TRBJ1-1	CASSAYPGTGNEAFF	TGTGCCAGCAGTGCCTACCCCGGGACAGGAAATGAAGCTTTCTTT
NA	TRBV27	NA	TRBJ2-1	CASSLPPRQQFF	TGTGCCAGCAGTCTCCCACCCCGCCAGCAGTTCTTC
once	TRBV13	NA	TRBJ2-7	CASSAPADEQYF	TGTGCCAGCAGCGCCCCGGCCGACGAGCAGTACTTC
once	TRBV6-1	TRBD2	TRBJ2-2	CASSELAGFANTGELFF	TGTGCCAGCAGTGAGCTAGCGGGGTTCGCGAACACCGGGGAGCTGTTTTTT
NA	TRBV6-1	TRBD2	TRBJ2-3	CASSGPGTSGRKGTDTQYF	TGTGCCAGCAGTGGACCCGGGACTAGCGGGAGAAAAGGCACAGATACGCAGTATTTT
NA	TRBV19	TRBD1	TRBJ2-1	CASSNRRDRAYNEQFF	TGTGCCAGTAGTAACCGCCGGGACAGGGCTTACAATGAGCAGTTCTTC
NA	TRBV30	NA	TRBJ1-1	CAWSPELNTEAFF	TGTGCCTGGAGTCCTGAGTTGAACACTGAAGCTTTCTTT
once	TRBV28	TRBD1	TRBJ2-7	CASSLGTGPYEQYF	TGTGCCAGCAGTTTGGGGACAGGGCCCTACGAGCAGTACTTC
NA	TRBV14	NA	TRBJ2-7	CASSQVGGTPYEQYF	TGTGCCAGCAGCCAAGTAGGCGGAACCCCCTACGAGCAGTACTTC
NA	TRBV10-2	NA	TRBJ1-3	CASGETGNSGNTIYF	TGCGCCAGCGGAGAGACGGGCAACTCTGGAAACACCATATATTTT
NA	TRBV7-3	NA	TRBJ2-3	CASSLPPQDTQYF	TGTGCCAGCAGCTTACCCCCTCAAGATACGCAGTATTTT
NA	TRBV15	TRBD2	TRBJ2-5	CATSRVQAGVGETQYF	TGTGCCACCAGCAGAGTTCAAGCGGGAGTGGGAGAGACCCAGTACTTC
NA	TRBV10-1	NA	TRBJ2-7	CASSDDGSGSYEQYF	TGCGCCAGCAGTGACGATGGAAGCGGATCCTACGAGCAGTACTTC
once	TRBV29-1	NA	TRBJ2-2	CSGAYTGELFF	TGCAGCGGTGCGTACACCGGGGAGCTGTTTTTT
once	TRBV29-1	TRBD1	TRBJ2-1	CSVEDFLQDRGEWMNEQFF	TGCAGCGTTGAAGATTTCCTCCAGGACAGGGGTGAATGGATGAATGAGCAGTTCTTC
NA	TRBV4-1	NA	TRBJ1-1	CASSHRLSLNTEAFF	TGCGCCAGCAGCCATAGACTTTCACTGAACACTGAAGCTTTCTTT
once	TRBV25-1	NA	TRBJ2-7	CASSGPGSYEQYF	TGTGCCAGCAGTGGTCCCGGTTCCTACGAGCAGTACTTC
NA	TRBV30	NA	TRBJ2-1	CAWVEAWGDGAASYNEQFF	TGTGCCTGGGTTGAGGCTTGGGGCGACGGAGCGGCCTCCTACAATGAGCAGTTCTTC
NA	TRBV28	TRBD1	TRBJ2-1	CASSLLQGSEQFF	TGTGCCAGCAGTTTATTACAGGGGAGTGAGCAGTTCTTC
NA	TRBV5-6	NA	TRBJ1-3	CASSLGATGNTIYF	TGTGCCAGCAGCTTGGGTGCAACTGGAAACACCATATATTTT